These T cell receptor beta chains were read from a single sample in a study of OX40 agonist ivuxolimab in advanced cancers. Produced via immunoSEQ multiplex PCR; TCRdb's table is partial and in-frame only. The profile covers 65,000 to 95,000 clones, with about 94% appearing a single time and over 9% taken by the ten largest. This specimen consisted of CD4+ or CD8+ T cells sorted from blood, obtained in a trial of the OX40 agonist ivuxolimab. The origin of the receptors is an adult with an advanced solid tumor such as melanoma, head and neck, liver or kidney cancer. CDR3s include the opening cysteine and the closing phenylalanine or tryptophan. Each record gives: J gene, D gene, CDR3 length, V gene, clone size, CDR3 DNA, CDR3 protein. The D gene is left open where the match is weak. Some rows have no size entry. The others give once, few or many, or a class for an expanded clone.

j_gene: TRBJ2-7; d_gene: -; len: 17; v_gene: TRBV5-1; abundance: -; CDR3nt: TGCGCCAGCAGCGAAGACCCTAGCGAAGCCTTGTCCTACGAGCAGTACTTC; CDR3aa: CASSEDPSEALSYEQYF
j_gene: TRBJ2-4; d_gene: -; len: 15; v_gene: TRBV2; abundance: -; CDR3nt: TGTGCCACCGGGGAGGGACAAGGGGCCAAAAACATTCAGTACTTC; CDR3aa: CATGEGQGAKNIQYF
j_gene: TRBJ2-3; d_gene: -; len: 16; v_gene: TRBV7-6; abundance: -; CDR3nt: TGTGCCAGCAGCTTAGAGGTCTCAGGTTACACAGATACGCAGTATTTT; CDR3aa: CASSLEVSGYTDTQYF
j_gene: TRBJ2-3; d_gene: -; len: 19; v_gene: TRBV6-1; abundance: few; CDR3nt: TGTGCCAGCAGTGAAAAGGTTTCCACGGCCATCTCTATCACAGATACGCAGTATTTT; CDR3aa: CASSEKVSTAISITDTQYF
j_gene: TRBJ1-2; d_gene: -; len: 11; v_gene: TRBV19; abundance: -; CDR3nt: TGTGCCAGTAGTCTCGGAAGCGGCTACACCTTC; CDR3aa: CASSLGSGYTF
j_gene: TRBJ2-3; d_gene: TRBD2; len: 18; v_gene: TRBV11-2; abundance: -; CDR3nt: TGTGCCAGCAGCTTCAAGCGGGAGGGCCCCCTTGACACAGATACGCAGTATTTT; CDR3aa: CASSFKREGPLDTDTQYF
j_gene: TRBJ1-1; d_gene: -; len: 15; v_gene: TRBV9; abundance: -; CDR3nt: TGTGCCAGCAGCGTAGCTACAGGAGGTTACACTGAAGCTTTCTTT; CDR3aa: CASSVATGGYTEAFF
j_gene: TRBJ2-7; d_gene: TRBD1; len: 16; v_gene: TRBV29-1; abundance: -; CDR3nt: TGCAGCGTTGAAACCGAGGGACAGGGGGTCTCCTACGAGCAGTACTTC; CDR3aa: CSVETEGQGVSYEQYF
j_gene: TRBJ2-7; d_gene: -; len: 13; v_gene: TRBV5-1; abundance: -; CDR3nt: TGCGCCAGCAGCTTGGCAAGAGACTACGAGCAGTACTTC; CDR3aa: CASSLARDYEQYF
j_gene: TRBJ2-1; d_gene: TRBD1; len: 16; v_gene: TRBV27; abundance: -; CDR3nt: TGTGCCAGCAGGCCCACAGGGGATACGCTGTACAATGAGCAGTTCTTC; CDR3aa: CASRPTGDTLYNEQFF
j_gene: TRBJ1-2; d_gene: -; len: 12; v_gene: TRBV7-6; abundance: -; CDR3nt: TGTGCCAGCAGCTTTGGAGGGATCGGCTACACCTTC; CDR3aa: CASSFGGIGYTF
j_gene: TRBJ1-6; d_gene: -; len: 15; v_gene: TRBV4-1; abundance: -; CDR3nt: TGCGCCAGCAGCCAAGTACGGCAAGAAAATTCACCCCTCCACTTT; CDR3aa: CASSQVRQENSPLHF
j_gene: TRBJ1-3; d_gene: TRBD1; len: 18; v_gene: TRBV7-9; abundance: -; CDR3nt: TGTGCCAGCAGCCCTACAGGGGGCGGCGGGGGTTCTGGAAACACCATATATTTT; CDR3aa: CASSPTGGGGGSGNTIYF
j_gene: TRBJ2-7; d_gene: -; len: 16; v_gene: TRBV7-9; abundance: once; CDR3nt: TGTGCCAGCATCAGCTTAGACTTCAGAGACTCCTACGAGCAGTACTTC; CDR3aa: CASISLDFRDSYEQYF
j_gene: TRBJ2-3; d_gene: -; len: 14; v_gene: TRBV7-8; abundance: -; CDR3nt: TGTGCCAGCAGCTCTCCAGAGAGGGCAGATACGCAGTATTTT; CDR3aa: CASSSPERADTQYF
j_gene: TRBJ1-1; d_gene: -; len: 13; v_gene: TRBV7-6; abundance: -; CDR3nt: TGTGCCAGCAGCTCGGGAGAAAGGACTGAAGCTTTCTTT; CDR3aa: CASSSGERTEAFF
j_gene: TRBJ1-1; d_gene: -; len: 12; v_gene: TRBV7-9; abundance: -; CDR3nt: TGTGCCGGCACTAGAGGGAACACTGAAGCTTTCTTT; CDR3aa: CAGTRGNTEAFF
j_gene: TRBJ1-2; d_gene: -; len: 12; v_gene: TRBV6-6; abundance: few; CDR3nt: TGTGCCAGCAGTCATGACAGCTATGGCTACACCTTC; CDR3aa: CASSHDSYGYTF
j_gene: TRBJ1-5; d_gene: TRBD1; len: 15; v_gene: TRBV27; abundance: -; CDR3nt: TGTGCCAGCAGTTTCGGACAGGGCTACAATCAGCCCCAGCATTTT; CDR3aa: CASSFGQGYNQPQHF
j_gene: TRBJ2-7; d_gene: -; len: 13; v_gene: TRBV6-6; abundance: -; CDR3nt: TGTGCCAGCAGTTACGGAACTAGGTACGAGCAGTACTTC; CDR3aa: CASSYGTRYEQYF
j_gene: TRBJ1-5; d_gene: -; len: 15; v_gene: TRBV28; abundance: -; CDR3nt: TGTGCCAGCAGTAGGACAGCAAATAGCAATCAGCCCCAGCATTTT; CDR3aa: CASSRTANSNQPQHF
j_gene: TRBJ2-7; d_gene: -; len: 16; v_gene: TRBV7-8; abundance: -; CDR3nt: TGTGCCAGCAGCTTAGGGTTCGGCGGAACGTCCTACGAGCAGTACTTC; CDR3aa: CASSLGFGGTSYEQYF
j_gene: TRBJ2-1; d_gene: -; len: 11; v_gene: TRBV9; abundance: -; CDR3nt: TGTGCCAGCAGCCTGAACAATGAGCAGTTCTTC; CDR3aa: CASSLNNEQFF
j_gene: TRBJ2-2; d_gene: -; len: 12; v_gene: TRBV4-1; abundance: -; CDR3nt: TGCGCCAGCAGCCCGAACACCGGGGAGCTGTTTTTT; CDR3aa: CASSPNTGELFF
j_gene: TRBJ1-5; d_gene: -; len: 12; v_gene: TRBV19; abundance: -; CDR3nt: TGTGCCAGTAGTTTGGGGAATCAGCCCCAGCATTTT; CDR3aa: CASSLGNQPQHF
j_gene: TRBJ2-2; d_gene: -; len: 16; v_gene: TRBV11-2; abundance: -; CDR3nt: TGTGCCAGCAGCTCGATGGGGGGATCGAACACCGGGGAGCTGTTTTTT; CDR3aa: CASSSMGGSNTGELFF
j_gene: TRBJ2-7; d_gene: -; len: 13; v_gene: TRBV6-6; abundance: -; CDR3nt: TGTGCCAGCAGTTACGGAGTGAGGAGCGAGCAGTACTTC; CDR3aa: CASSYGVRSEQYF
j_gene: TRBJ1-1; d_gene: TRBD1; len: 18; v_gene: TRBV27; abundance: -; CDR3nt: TGTGCCAGCAGTTTGTGGTTCGCAGGGGGAGGTGTAGGCACTGAAGCTTTCTTT; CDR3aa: CASSLWFAGGGVGTEAFF
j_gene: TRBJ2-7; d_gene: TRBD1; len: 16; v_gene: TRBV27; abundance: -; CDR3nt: TGTGCCAGCAGTTCCACCGGGACAGGGGACCTCTACGAGCAGTACTTC; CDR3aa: CASSSTGTGDLYEQYF
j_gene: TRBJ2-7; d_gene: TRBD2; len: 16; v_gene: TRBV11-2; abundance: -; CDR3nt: TGTGCCAGCAGCGTCACCCACGGACTAGACTCCTACGAGCAGTACTTC; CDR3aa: CASSVTHGLDSYEQYF
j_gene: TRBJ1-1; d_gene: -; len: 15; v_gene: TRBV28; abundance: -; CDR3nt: TGTGCCAGCAGTACTCCCGACGGAATAAACACTGAAGCTTTCTTT; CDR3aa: CASSTPDGINTEAFF
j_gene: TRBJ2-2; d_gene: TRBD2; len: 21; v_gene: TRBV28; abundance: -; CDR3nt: TGTGCCAGCAGTTCCTCCACGACTGAACTAGCGGGAGTTCCGAACACCGGGGAGCTGTTTTTT; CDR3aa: CASSSSTTELAGVPNTGELFF
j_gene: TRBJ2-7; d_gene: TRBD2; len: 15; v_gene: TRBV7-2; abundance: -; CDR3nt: TGTGCCAGCACGTGGACTAGCGAGAGCTCCTACGAGCAGTACTTC; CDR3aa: CASTWTSESSYEQYF
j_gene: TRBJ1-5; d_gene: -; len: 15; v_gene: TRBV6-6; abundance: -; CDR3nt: TGTGCCAGCAGCCGATCGGGTGGAAGCAATCAGCCCCAGCATTTT; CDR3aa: CASSRSGGSNQPQHF